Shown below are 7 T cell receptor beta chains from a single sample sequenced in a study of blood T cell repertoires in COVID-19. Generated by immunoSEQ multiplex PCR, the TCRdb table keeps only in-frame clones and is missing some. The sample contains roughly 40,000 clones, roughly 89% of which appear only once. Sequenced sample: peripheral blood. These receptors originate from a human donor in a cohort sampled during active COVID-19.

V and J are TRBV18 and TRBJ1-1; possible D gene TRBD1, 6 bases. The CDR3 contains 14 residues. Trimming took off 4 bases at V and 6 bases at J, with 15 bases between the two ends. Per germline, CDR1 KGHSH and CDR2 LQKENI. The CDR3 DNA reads TGTGCCAGCTCACGTGGGACAACCCCCCCTGAAGCTTTCTTT. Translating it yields CASSRGTTPPEAFF.

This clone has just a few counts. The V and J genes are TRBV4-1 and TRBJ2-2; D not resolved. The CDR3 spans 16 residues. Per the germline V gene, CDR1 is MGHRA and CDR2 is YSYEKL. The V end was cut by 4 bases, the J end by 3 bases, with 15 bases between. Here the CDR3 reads CASSPVYTADTGELFF. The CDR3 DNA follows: TGCGCCAGCAGCCCGGTTTATACGGCGGACACCGGGGAGCTGTTTTTT.

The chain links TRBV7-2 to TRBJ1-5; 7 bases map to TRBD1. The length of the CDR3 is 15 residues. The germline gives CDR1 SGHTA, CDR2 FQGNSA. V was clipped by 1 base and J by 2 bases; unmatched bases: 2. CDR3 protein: CASSLGTGGNQPQHF. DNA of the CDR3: TGTGCCAGCAGCTTAGGAACAGGGGGCAATCAGCCCCAGCATTTT.

The CDR3 is CASSPGQVAYEQYF. CDR3 coding DNA: TGTGCCAGCAGCCCCGGACAGGTAGCCTACGAGCAGTACTTC. The V call is TRBV11-2, the J call TRBJ2-7; 7 nucleotides align to TRBD1. V lost 5 bases and J lost 2; bases outside the gene matches: 6. CDR1 is SGHAT and CDR2 is FQNNGV in the germline V gene. The CDR3 is 14 residues long.

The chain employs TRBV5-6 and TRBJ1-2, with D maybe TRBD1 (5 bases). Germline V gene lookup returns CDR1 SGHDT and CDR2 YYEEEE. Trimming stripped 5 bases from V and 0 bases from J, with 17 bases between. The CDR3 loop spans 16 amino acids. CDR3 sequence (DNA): TGTGCCAGCAGTACCGGGGGGAAGCGTTCTAACTATGGCTACACCTTC. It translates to CASSTGGKRSNYGYTF.

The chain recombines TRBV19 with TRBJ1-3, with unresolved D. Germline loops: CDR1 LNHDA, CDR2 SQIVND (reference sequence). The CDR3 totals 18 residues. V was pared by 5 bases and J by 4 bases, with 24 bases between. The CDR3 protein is CASSSGRPGSVAGNTIYF. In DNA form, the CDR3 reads TGTGCCAGTAGTTCCGGCCGCCCGGGATCCGTGGCCGGAAACACCATATATTTT.

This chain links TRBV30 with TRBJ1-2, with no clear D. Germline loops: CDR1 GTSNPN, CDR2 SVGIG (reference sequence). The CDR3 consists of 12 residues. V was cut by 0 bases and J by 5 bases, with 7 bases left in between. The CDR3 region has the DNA TGTGCCTGGAGTGTAGGAGATTATGGCTACACCTTC. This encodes CAWSVGDYGYTF.